The T cell receptor beta chain described here comes from a study of blood T cell repertoires in COVID-19 (dated by TCRdb to the early 2020s). For context, the study as a whole: Samples covering the acute and convalescent phases of COVID-19 were provided by collaborators in the United States, Italy and Spain. The prospective study material was composed of cDNA or gDNA derived from T cells, B-cell-depleted T cells, or PBMCs. The dataset comprised deeply sampled blood TCRbeta repertoires from subjects exposed to, actively infected with, or recovered from COVID-19. A freely available public database, intended as a resource for researchers studying the immune response to SARS-CoV-2, is where the repertoires were released. The samples were drawn from two sources: the first 160 participants of the ongoing ImmuneRACE study, and 1,200 or so subjects contributed by 6 global collaborators. The sample metadata nearly always contained a de-identified subject ID, COVID-19 status, age in years and sex. HLA class I and class II types, where available, came from metadata supplied by the sample provider rather than from assay-based typing. Results and caveats for the whole study, not just this receptor: The quantity of clinical and demographic metadata differed by source and by participant and was supplied without curation.

Each collaborating institution followed its own protocols to collect whole blood in K2EDTA tubes. For TCRbeta analysis, collaborators shipped samples as frozen whole blood, isolated PBMCs, or DNA extracted from either of those sample types. On this clone itself: It has no known antigen specificity. Nothing much larger sits one base from this clone, and base qualities are not available.

The immunoSEQ Assay, a bias-controlled multiplex PCR, was used to amplify TCRbeta CDR3 regions from genomic DNA. On the authors' methods: Within the assay, amplification of reference gene primers was used to estimate how many nucleated cells each sample contained. To quantify the absolute abundance of each unique TCRbeta CDR3 rearrangement, sequence reads were collapsed and filtered. For each sample, productive Simpson clonality was calculated as the square root of Simpson's diversity index over productive rearrangements. In its TCRdb copy, this immuneACCESS table keeps in-frame sequences only and misses some clones. Where compared with another copy, unresolved V genes explain less than half of these, and the others have no known cause. That table supplies the V and J calls and clone size; D and trimming were determined from the DNA. The sample table records about 22,000 clones; 75% to 95% of these occur just once. The ten largest clonotypes hold over 3% of the sample.

The clonotype comes from a woman in her sixties or seventies with active COVID-19. Sample: peripheral blood.

The DNA sequence is TGTGCCAGCAGCTCCCTCGGGGGGGCGCTTACTGAAGCTTTCTTT. The resulting protein is CASSSLGGALTEAFF. The rearrangement combines TRBV11-2 with TRBJ1-1; tentative D gene TRBD1, with 6 bases matching. From the germline V gene, CDR1 is SGHAT and CDR2 is FQNNGV. From cysteine to phenylalanine, the CDR3 is 15 amino acids long. The DNA shown is the 45-base CDR3, in frame from base 1. Cut back by 4 bases and 5 bases, the V and J ends lie 17 bases apart.